Following are 27 T cell receptor beta chains from one sample sequenced in a study of tumor and adjacent non-tumor tissue in lung cancer (dated by TCRdb to 2016 to 2019). Bulk unsorted tissue served as the source for RNA extraction, and RNA quality was assessed using a NanoDrop ND-1000 and an Agilent 2100. Libraries were constructed by multiplex PCR. Sequencer: Illumina HiSeq 2500. TCRbeta libraries were constructed through three rounds of nested PCR with primers (Table S4) according to protocols modified from ARM-PCR. The raw public data were reprocessed by TCRdb itself: fastp quality trimming at Q25, MiXCR clonotype calling, in-frame beta chains only. Each entry is one CDR3 protein sequence, shown with its most common DNA and genes. This sample has 75,000 to 95,000 distinct CDR3 sequences in its table, and about 70% of those were observed once. The top ten clonotypes cover about 17% of the sample.

Specimen: lung tumor tissue. These receptors came from a man between 60 and 75 years old with non-small cell lung cancer.

Concerning this clonotype itself: An end of the junction does not agree with germline; a read error may underlie this. The chain uses TRBV20-1 and TRBJ2-5; D call uncertain. CDR3 length equals 12 residues. Per the germline V gene, CDR1 is DFQATT and CDR2 is SNEGSKA (reference sequence). The CDR3 DNA follows: TGCGGTGCTAGAACGGGCGGTCAGACCCAGTACTTC. Translating gives CGARTGGQTQYF.

Regarding this clonotype: This likely comes from a read error, as the CDR3 has no conserved phenylalanine or tryptophan at its end. V and J are TRBV6-1 and TRBJ2-1; TRBD1 is a possible D gene (5 bases). This CDR3 contains 12 residues. Germline loops: CDR1 MNHNS, CDR2 SASEGT. The germline V and J ends were trimmed by 9 bases and 4 bases, with 10 bases remaining between them. The CDR3 DNA sequence: TGTGCCAGTAAGGACATATACAATGAGCAGTTCCTC. Protein: CASKDIYNEQFL.

This clonotype occurred many times. The chain employs TRBV10-2 and TRBJ2-7; the D gene is possibly TRBD1 (6 bases). CDR3 length equals 15 residues. The V end was cut by 0 bases, the J end by 5 bases, with 14 bases between. Per the germline V gene, CDR1 is WSHSY and CDR2 is SAAADI. The CDR3 here is CASSESGQLFHEQYF. The CDR3 DNA follows: TGCGCCAGCAGTGAGTCCGGACAGCTTTTCCACGAGCAGTACTTC.

With respect to this clonotype: An end of the junction differs from the germline gene, which may be a read error. J is TRBJ2-5 and V is TRBV20-1; possibly TRBD2 for D (6 bases). The CDR3 is 13 amino acids. Germline lookup yields CDR1 DFQATT and CDR2 SNEGSKA (reference sequence). The CDR3 bases are TGTAGTGGTGTGCCGCGGGGTCGAGAGACCCAGTACTTC. Residues: CSGVPRGRETQYF.

To note about this clonotype: The CDR3 ends on some other residue instead of the conserved phenylalanine or tryptophan, so this is likely a read error. The chain links TRBV11-1 to TRBJ2-1, with D possibly called TRBD1 or TRBD2 (6 bases each). V lost 2 bases, J lost 3 bases, and 17 bases lay in between. The CDR3 runs 17 residues. CDR1 and CDR2 from the germline V gene are SGHAT and FQDESV (reference sequence). The CDR3 DNA reads TGTGCCAGCAGCTTATCGGGGGCGGGCCTGGTCTACAATGAGCAGTTCTCC. It is translated as CASSLSGAGLVYNEQFS.

Concerning this clonotype: The junction and the germline gene differ at one end; a read error may be behind it. V is TRBV20-1 and J is TRBJ2-2; maybe TRBD1 (6 bases). CDR3 size: 12 residues. Germline V gives CDR1 DFQATT, CDR2 SNEGSKA (reference sequence). CDR3 sequence: CSAPRDTRELFF. The CDR3 region has the DNA TGCAGTGCTCCCAGGGACACCAGGGAGCTGTTTTTT.

This rearrangement joins TRBV2 to TRBJ2-5, with D hard to call. Germline V CDR1 and CDR2: SNHLY, FYNNEI. The germline V and J ends were trimmed by 1 base and 3 bases, with 0 bases remaining between them. This CDR3 region has 11 residues. In DNA, the CDR3 is TGTGCCAGCAGTGAAGAAGAGACCCAGTACTTC. This gives the protein CASSEEETQYF.

As regards this clonotype: A much larger clone sits a single nucleotide away, making a read error possible. The V gene is TRBV13, the J gene TRBJ1-1; D is ambiguous. The CDR3 consists of 12 residues. The germline V gene encodes CDR1 PRHDT and CDR2 FYEKMQ (reference sequence). The V gene lost 5 bases and the J gene lost 6 bases, with 10 bases spanning the gap. CDR3 protein: CASSPVCAEAFF. The CDR3 coding sequence is TGTGCCAGCAGCCCGGTCTGCGCTGAAGCTTTCTTT.

As regards this clonotype: Compared with germline, one end of the junction differs, possibly owing to a read error. The chain has TRBV4-1 and TRBJ2-3, with D possibly being TRBD1 (6 bases). The germline V gene encodes CDR1 MGHRA and CDR2 YSYEKL. The length of the CDR3 is 16 residues. The CDR3 is CASCQVTGFRADTQYF. The CDR3 DNA reads as TGCGCCAGCTGCCAAGTCACAGGGTTCCGCGCAGATACGCAGTATTTT.

In the case of this clonotype: The junction differs from germline at one of its ends, possibly a read error. The chain couples TRBV7-9 to TRBJ1-5; weak D call: TRBD1 (5 bases). The length of the CDR3 is 16 residues. Germline CDR1 SEHNR, CDR2 FQNEAQ (reference sequence). CDR3 nucleotides: TGTGCAAGCAGCTTAGACGGAACAGGTAACAATCAGCCCCAGCATTTT. It translates to CASSLDGTGNNQPQHF.

This clonotype showed up just a few times. This could be a read error, since a much larger clone is one nucleotide away. The V gene is TRBV7-8, the J gene TRBJ2-5; the D call may be TRBD1 or TRBD2 (5 bases each). CDR3 length: 12 residues. Germline V lookup: CDR1 SGHVS, CDR2 FQNEAQ. V lost 8 bases and J 4 bases, leaving 11 bases between the germline ends. CDR3 sequence (DNA): TGTGCCAGCCGCTCAGGGACAGAGACCCAGTACTTC. It specifies CASRSGTETQYF.

Turning to this clonotype: Compared with germline, one end of the junction differs, possibly owing to a read error. The rearrangement uses TRBV12-3 or TRBV12-4 and TRBJ1-2, with D tentatively TRBD1 (6 bases). This CDR3 spans 15 amino acids. This chain's CDR3 is CGSSLDGGGAYGYTF. CDR3 DNA sequence: TGTGGCAGCAGTCTTGACGGGGGGGGCGCCTATGGCTACACCTTC.

Ten or more counts support this clonotype. This chain uses TRBV2 with TRBJ2-3, with unresolved D. The CDR3 runs to 14 residues. The V and J ends lost 1 base and 5 bases respectively, with 10 bases between them. Germline lookup yields CDR1 SNHLY and CDR2 FYNNEI. The CDR3 DNA follows: TGTGCCAGCAGTGAAGGGACCGCCCTAGATACGCAGTATTTT. As protein: CASSEGTALDTQYF.

This clonotype occurred many times. The genes are TRBV29-1 and TRBJ1-1; 7 bases line up with TRBD1. The CDR3 runs 14 residues. The germline V gene has CDR1 SQVTM and CDR2 ANQGSEA. V trimming: 6 bases; J trimming: 2 bases; junction bases outside the gene matches: 9. In DNA form, the CDR3 reads TGCAGCGTGGATAAGGGACAGATCAACACTGAAGCTTTCTTT. Residues: CSVDKGQINTEAFF.

About this clonotype: The CDR3 end shows no conserved phenylalanine or tryptophan, and so a read error is likely. This chain uses TRBV6-2 or TRBV6-3 with TRBJ2-6; perhaps TRBD2 as D (6 bases). The CDR3 totals 16 residues. Trimming took 4 bases from V and 4 from J, leaving 14 bases between them. CDR1 and CDR2 from the germline V gene are MNHEY and SVGEGT. CDR3 nucleotide sequence: TGTGCCAGCAGTTCCCAAGGGAGGCCCGGGGCCAACGTCCTGACTTCC. Protein product: CASSSQGRPGANVLTS.

This clonotype showed up just once. The chain recombines TRBV29-1 with TRBJ1-3; 7 bases are shared with TRBD1. CDR3 length equals 15 residues. Germline trimming cut 5 bases from V and 2 bases from J; bases unmatched to any gene: 9. Germline values: CDR1 SQVTM, CDR2 ANQGSEA. The CDR3 is CSVRAGQRPGNTIYF. DNA for the CDR3: TGCAGCGTTCGAGCGGGACAGCGTCCTGGAAACACCATATATTTT. Based on the CDR3 plus reference TRBV29-1 and TRBJ1-3, the full variable domain is SAVISQKPSRDICQRGTSLTIQCQVDSQVTMMFWYRQQPGQSLTLIATANQGSEATYESGFVIDKFPISRPNLTFSTLTVSNMSPEDSSIYLCSVRAGQRPGNTIYFGEGSWLTVV.

Comment on this clonotype: Sequence at one end of the junction differs from germline and may be a read error. The genes are TRBV6-1 and TRBJ1-5, with TRBD1 matching over 11 bases. Germline V gene sequence: CDR1 MNHNS, CDR2 SASEGT. The CDR3 extends over 18 amino acids. The CDR3 bases are TGTGCCAGCAGAATGGACAGGGGGCTATTAATAAGCAACCAGCCCCAGCATTTT. Its translation: CASRMDRGLLISNQPQHF.

Comments on this clonotype: Since the CDR3 does not end with the conserved phenylalanine or tryptophan, this likely comes from a read error. This rearrangement joins TRBV29-1 to TRBJ2-1; TRBD2 aligns across 9 bases. This CDR3 contains 15 residues. Germline V CDR1 and CDR2: SQVTM, ANQGSEA. In DNA form, the CDR3 reads TGCAGCGTTGGGGCATCTAGCGGGGATTACAATGAACAGTTCTTA. Amino acids: CSVGASSGDYNEQFL.

Of note for this clonotype: At one end, the junction sequence differs from germline, possibly due to a read error. The genes are TRBV28 and TRBJ1-2; D not certain. Germline loops: CDR1 MDHEN, CDR2 SYDVKM. The CDR3 is 11 amino acids. The chain's CDR3 is CASSGNYSYTF. DNA for the CDR3: TGTGCCAGCAGTGGAAACTATAGCTACACCTTC.

Remarks on this clonotype: Because the CDR3 is missing its conserved closing phenylalanine or tryptophan, this is likely a read error. V and J are TRBV29-1 and TRBJ2-7; 12 nucleotides align to TRBD1. This CDR3 has 13 residues. Unmatched junction bases numbered 5, after V lost 6 bases and J lost 5 bases. Germline assignment: CDR1 SQVTM and CDR2 ANQGSEA. CDR3 sequence reads: CSVHGTGGHEQYL. In DNA, the CDR3 is TGCAGCGTCCACGGGACAGGGGGCCACGAGCAGTACCTC.

This clonotype came up many times. The chain couples TRBV14 to TRBJ1-6; D gene ambiguous. Germline V gene lookup returns CDR1 SGHDN and CDR2 FVKESK. This CDR3 is 13 amino acids long. V lost 1 base and J lost 10, with 8 bases in between. The CDR3 sequence: CASSQGRESPLHF. CDR3 sequence (DNA): TGTGCCAGCAGCCAAGGACGGGAATCACCCCTCCACTTT.

The chain uses TRBV12-3 or TRBV12-4 and TRBJ2-7; 7 nucleotides align to TRBD1. Unmatched junction bases numbered 14, after V lost 6 bases and J lost 9 bases. The CDR3 covers 14 residues. CDR3 DNA sequence: TGTGCCAGCAGAGGGTCAGGGGGTACCCACGGGCAGTACTTC. Amino acids: CASRGSGGTHGQYF.

The CDR3 DNA sequence: TGTGCCAGTAGTATGTCTAGCGGCACAGATACGCAGTATTTT. Translation: CASSMSSGTDTQYF. This chain links TRBV12-3 or TRBV12-4 with TRBJ2-3, with a tentative D call TRBD2 (6 bases). The CDR3 totals 14 residues. With 9 bases removed from V and 1 base from J, the gap between germline ends came to 14 bases.

The chain links TRBV7-9 to TRBJ1-6; D ambiguous. Trimming cost V 6 bases and J 11 bases, with 17 bases left between them. There are 14 residues in the CDR3. The germline V gene encodes CDR1 SEHNR and CDR2 FQNEAQ (reference sequence). For the CDR3, the DNA is TGTGCCAGCAGTTCGAACACGGCTTCGACACCCCTCCACTTT. Translation gives CASSSNTASTPLHF.

Concerning this clonotype: This may arise from a read error, as a much more abundant clone is one base away. CDR3 DNA sequence: TGCATTGCTAGAGATGCCACCAACACAGATACGCAGTATTTT. Encoded protein: CIARDATNTDTQYF. The chain recombines TRBV20-1 with TRBJ2-3; D remains unclear. This CDR3 region has 14 residues. Germline lookup yields CDR1 DFQATT and CDR2 SNEGSKA (reference sequence).

The chain combines TRBV5-6 with TRBJ1-4; D uncertain. This CDR3 is 14 amino acids long. Germline values: CDR1 SGHDT, CDR2 YYEEEE. Trimming removed 2 bases from V and 7 bases from J, with 12 bases in between. The CDR3 DNA reads as TGTGCCAGCAGCTTAGATTCCCGCATTGAAAAACTGTTTTTT. This gives the protein CASSLDSRIEKLFF.

This clonotype was detected ten times or more. The chain employs TRBV4-1 and TRBJ2-1; perhaps TRBD1 as D (6 bases). Germline values: CDR1 MGHRA, CDR2 YSYEKL. CDR3 length equals 15 residues. Trimming pared 6 bases from V and 5 bases from J, leaving 17 bases between. The CDR3: CASRPRDISNNEQFF. The DNA of the CDR3 is TGCGCCAGCAGACCCCGGGACATCTCAAACAATGAGCAGTTCTTC.